This TCR beta chain was documented in a study of T cell responses to AZD1222 COVID-19 vaccine. Clones were read by immunoSEQ multiplex PCR, and TCRdb kept only the in-frame ones, dropping some. The top ten hold 6.5% to 10% of the sample, which has about 100,000 clones, approximately 91% seen once. The study, taken as a whole, reports: Only 5 or 6 people who got AZD1222 tested seropositive at baseline. White British people made up most donors, females outnumbered males, and clonal diversity was possibly underestimated.

This CDR3 spans 15 amino acids. Germline assignment: CDR1 SGHVS and CDR2 FNYEAQ. V was clipped by 1 base and J by 1 base, with 7 bases between them. To note about this clone: Its antigen is as yet unknown.

Whether given at about 4 or about 12 weeks, second doses were pooled. The chain is built from TRBV7-6 and TRBJ2-2; D remains ambiguous. Sequenced here: peripheral blood, sampled 28 days after the second AZD1222 dose. This sequence was found in an adult who received the AZD1222 COVID-19 vaccine. Here the CDR3 reads CASSLVAGNTGELFF. DNA of the CDR3: TGTGCCAGCAGCTTAGTGGCCGGGAACACCGGGGAGCTGTTTTTT.